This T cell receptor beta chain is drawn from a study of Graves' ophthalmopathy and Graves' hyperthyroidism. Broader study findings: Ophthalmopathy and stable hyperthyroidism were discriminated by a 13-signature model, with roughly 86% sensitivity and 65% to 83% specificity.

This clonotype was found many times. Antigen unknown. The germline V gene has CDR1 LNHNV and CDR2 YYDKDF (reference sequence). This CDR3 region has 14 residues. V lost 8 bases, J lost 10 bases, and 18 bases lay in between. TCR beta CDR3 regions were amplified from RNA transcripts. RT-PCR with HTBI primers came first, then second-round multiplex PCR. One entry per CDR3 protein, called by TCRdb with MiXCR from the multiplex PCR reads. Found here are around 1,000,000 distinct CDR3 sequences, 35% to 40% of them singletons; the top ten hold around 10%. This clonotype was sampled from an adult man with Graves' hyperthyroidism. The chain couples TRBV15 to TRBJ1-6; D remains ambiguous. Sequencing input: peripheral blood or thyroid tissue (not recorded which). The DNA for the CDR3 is TGTGCCACCGAAGTTGGGGAGGACCAGTCACCCCTCCACTTT. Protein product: CATEVGEDQSPLHF.